One sample yielded the 10 T cell receptor beta chains listed below, sequenced in a study of cytomegalovirus exposure and HLA in healthy donors. The PCR used 60 Vbeta and 13 Jbeta primers. Sequencing was performed with immunoSEQ multiplex PCR; in TCRdb, only in-frame clones are kept and a portion is missing. The table has around 150,000 clones, 68% seen once; the top ten hold approximately 1.5%. The sequenced sample was PBMCs. These receptors were taken from a man in his forties or fifties in good health and CMV-seronegative.

The rearrangement joins TRBV6-5 to TRBJ1-5, with D possibly matching TRBD1 (5 bases). Per the germline V gene, CDR1 is MNHEY and CDR2 is SVGAGI. The CDR3 spans 13 residues. Trimming removed 2 bases from V and 6 bases from J, with 8 bases in between. This chain's CDR3 is CASSYGGSQPQHF. CDR3 nucleotide sequence: TGTGCCAGCAGTTACGGGGGGTCTCAGCCCCAGCATTTT.

The V gene is TRBV7-9, the J gene TRBJ2-5, with 11 bases that match TRBD2. V was pared by 0 bases and J by 9 bases, with 9 bases of the junction left unmatched. CDR1 and CDR2 from the germline V gene are SEHNR and FQNEAQ (reference sequence). The CDR3 is 16 amino acids. CDR3: CASSLASGLADLSQYF. The CDR3 bases are TGTGCCAGCAGCTTAGCTTCGGGACTAGCGGACTTATCCCAGTACTTC.

This sequence joins TRBV7-2 and TRBJ2-6, with 10 positions matching TRBD2. Germline V gene data show CDR1 as SGHTA and CDR2 as FQGNSA. Trimming at V came to 3 bases and at J to 2 bases, leaving 1 base not matched to a gene. CDR3 size: 16 residues. The CDR3 coding sequence is TGTGCCAGCAGCTTGAGCGGGGGGGCTGGGGCCAACGTCCTGACTTTC. Its translation is CASSLSGGAGANVLTF.

The rearrangement links TRBV11-3 to TRBJ2-5; the D gene is possibly TRBD1 (6 bases). V gave up 4 bases and J gave up 4 bases, with 13 bases separating them. The germline V gene encodes CDR1 SGHNT and CDR2 YENEEA. The CDR3 extends over 14 amino acids. CDR3 loop: CASSSSGAGETQYF. CDR3 coding DNA: TGTGCCAGCAGCTCCTCAGGGGCAGGAGAGACCCAGTACTTC.

The V call is TRBV9, the J call TRBJ1-2; D perhaps matches TRBD1 (6 bases). The germline gives CDR1 SGDLS, CDR2 YYNGEE. The CDR3 is made up of 13 amino acids. The V end was cut by 3 bases, the J end by 7 bases, with 13 bases between. The CDR3 is CASSDTGKRGYTF. CDR3 bases: TGTGCCAGCAGCGACACAGGGAAGCGTGGCTACACCTTC.

This clone was seen a single time. The V and J genes are TRBV27 and TRBJ1-2, with 8 bases identical to TRBD1. Germline assignment: CDR1 MNHEY and CDR2 SMNVEV (reference sequence). The CDR3 sequence is 13 residues long. The V and J ends lost 6 bases and 4 bases, in that order; junction bases with no gene match: 4. CDR3 bases: TGTGCCAGCAGCCGGACAGGGCGCTATGGCTACACCTTC. Translated, it gives CASSRTGRYGYTF.

This chain connects TRBV7-6 to TRBJ1-1; D uncertain. V gave up 3 bases and J gave up 7 bases, with 9 bases separating them. CDR3 length equals 12 residues. From germline, CDR1 is SGHVS and CDR2 FNYEAQ. CDR3 residues: CASSFRGGEAFF. The DNA for the CDR3 is TGTGCCAGCAGCTTTAGAGGAGGTGAAGCTTTCTTT.

This clone was recorded only once. This chain links TRBV15 with TRBJ2-7, with D possibly being TRBD1 (6 bases). Per germline, CDR1 LNHNV and CDR2 YYDKDF (reference sequence). The CDR3 has 16 amino acids. V lost 3 bases to trimming and J lost 0 bases, with 15 bases between them. The CDR3 nucleotides read TGTGCCACCAGCAGGGGCCGGACAGAGAGCTCCTACGAGCAGTACTTC. This sequence encodes CATSRGRTESSYEQYF.

The chain recombines TRBV28 with TRBJ2-5, with D unclear. Per germline, CDR1 MDHEN and CDR2 SYDVKM. CDR3 length: 13 amino acids. Trimming removed 3 bases from V and 0 bases from J, with 5 bases in between. In DNA form, the CDR3 reads TGTGCCAGCAGTTTCAGGTACCAAGAGACCCAGTACTTC. It encodes CASSFRYQETQYF.

On this clone: Other DNA sequences in the same sample also yield this CDR3. V is TRBV5-1 and J is TRBJ1-1, with D possibly TRBD1 on 6 matching bases. The CDR3 sequence is 13 residues long. CDR1 and CDR2 from the germline V gene are SGHRS and YFSETQ. The germline V and J ends were trimmed by 2 bases and 5 bases, with 10 bases remaining between them. In DNA form, the CDR3 reads TGCGCCAGCAGCTTACAGGGTTCGACTGAAGCTTTCTTT. Translating it yields CASSLQGSTEAFF.